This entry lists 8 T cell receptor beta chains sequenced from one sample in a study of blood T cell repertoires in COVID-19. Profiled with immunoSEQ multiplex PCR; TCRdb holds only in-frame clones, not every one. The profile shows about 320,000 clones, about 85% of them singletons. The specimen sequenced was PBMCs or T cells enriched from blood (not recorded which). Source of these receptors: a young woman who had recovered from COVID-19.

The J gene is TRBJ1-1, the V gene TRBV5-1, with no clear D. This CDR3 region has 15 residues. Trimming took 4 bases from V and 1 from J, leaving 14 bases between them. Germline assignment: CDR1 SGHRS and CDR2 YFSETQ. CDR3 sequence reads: CASSLGWGANTEAFF. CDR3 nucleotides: TGCGCCAGCAGCCTGGGGTGGGGAGCGAACACTGAAGCTTTCTTT. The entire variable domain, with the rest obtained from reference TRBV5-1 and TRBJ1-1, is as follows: KAGVTQTPRYLIKTRGQQVTLSCSPISGHRSVSWYQQTPGQGLQFLFEYFSETQRNKGNFPGRFSGRQFSNSRSEMNVSTLELGDSALYLCASSLGWGANTEAFFGQGTRLTVV.

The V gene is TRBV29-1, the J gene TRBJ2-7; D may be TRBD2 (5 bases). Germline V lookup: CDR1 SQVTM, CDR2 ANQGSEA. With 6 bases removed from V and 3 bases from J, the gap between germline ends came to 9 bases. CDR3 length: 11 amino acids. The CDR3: CSVSRGYEQYF. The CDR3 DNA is TGCAGCGTGTCCCGGGGCTACGAGCAGTACTTC.

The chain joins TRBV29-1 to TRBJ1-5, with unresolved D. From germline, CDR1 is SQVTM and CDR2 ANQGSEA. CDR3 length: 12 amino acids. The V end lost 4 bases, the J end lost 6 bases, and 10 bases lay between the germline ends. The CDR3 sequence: CSVVGEGQPQHF. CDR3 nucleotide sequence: TGCAGCGTTGTGGGAGAGGGTCAGCCCCAGCATTTT.

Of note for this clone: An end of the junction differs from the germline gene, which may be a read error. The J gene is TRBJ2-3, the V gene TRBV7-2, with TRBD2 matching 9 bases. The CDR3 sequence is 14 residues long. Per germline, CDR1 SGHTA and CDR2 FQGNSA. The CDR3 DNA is TGTGCCAGCAGCGTAGCGGGGGCGGTAGATACGCAGTATTTT. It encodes CASSVAGAVDTQYF.

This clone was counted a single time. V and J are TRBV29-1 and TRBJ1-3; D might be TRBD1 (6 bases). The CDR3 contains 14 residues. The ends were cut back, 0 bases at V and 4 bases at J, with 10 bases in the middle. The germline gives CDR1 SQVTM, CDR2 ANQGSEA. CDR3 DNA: TGCAGCGTTGAAGAACAGGGAGGGGGAAACACCATATATTTT. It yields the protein CSVEEQGGGNTIYF.

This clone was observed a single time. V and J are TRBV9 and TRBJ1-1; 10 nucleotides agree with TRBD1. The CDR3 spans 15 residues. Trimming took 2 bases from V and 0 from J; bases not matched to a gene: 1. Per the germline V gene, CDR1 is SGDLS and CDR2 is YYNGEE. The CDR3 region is CASSVGQGLNTEAFF. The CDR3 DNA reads TGTGCCAGCAGCGTGGGACAGGGGTTGAACACTGAAGCTTTCTTT.

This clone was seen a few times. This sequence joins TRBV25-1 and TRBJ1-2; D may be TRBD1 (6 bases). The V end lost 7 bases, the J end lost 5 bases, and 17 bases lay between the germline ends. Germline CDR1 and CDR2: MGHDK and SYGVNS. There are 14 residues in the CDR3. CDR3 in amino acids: CASTPGSGDYGYTF. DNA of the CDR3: TGTGCCAGCACCCCGGGTTCAGGGGATTATGGCTACACCTTC.

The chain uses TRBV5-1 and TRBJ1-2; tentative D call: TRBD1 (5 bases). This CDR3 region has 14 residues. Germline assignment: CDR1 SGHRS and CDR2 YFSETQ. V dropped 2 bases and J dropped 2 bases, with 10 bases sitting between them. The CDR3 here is CASSLGVPNYGYTF. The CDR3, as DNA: TGCGCCAGCAGCTTAGGGGTCCCAAACTATGGCTACACCTTC.